The present TCR beta chain was sequenced within a study of CD8 T cells in Susac syndrome (dated by TCRdb to 2018 to 2020). Broadly, across the study: The study used repertoire sequencing to test whether antigen drove CD8+ T cell activation and differentiation in Susac syndrome. The clonality of the CD8+ T cell repertoire was compared across approximately 12 healthy donors, roughly 14 Susac syndrome patients and about 15 multiple sclerosis patients.

RNA was extracted using the RNeasy kit, and about 0.45 to 1 ug of the RNA was reverse transcribed with random hexamers. The immunoSEQ multiplex PCR assay, which covers 54 Vbeta and 13 Jbeta segments, was used to amplify TCR beta CDR3 regions. PCR amplification bias was corrected by using a synthetic template baseline for primer optimization and computational correction. The original pipeline was this. Reads were annotated to V, D and J genes according to IMGT and were analyzed with immunoSEQ Analyzer, with only productive sequences retained. Clonality was calculated as one minus the Shannon entropy normalized by log2 of the number of productive unique sequences. For each patient and control, public and private clones were evaluated within the 100 most prevalent clones. Clones were defined as Susac-specific if absent from the healthy and MS cohorts, from around 1,000 published viral clones and from other ImmuneACCESS disease sequences. The public reads were run again by TCRdb, first through fastp at Q25 and then through MiXCR, and only productive beta chains were kept. CDR3 protein duplicates are merged, each entry listing the most common genes and DNA. The V and J calls and clone size are TCRdb's, not the authors'. The sample table shows about 150,000 distinct CDR3 sequences, and roughly 94% are seen once. The top ten clonotypes cover 0.2% to 0.25% of the sample.

High-throughput TCR beta sequencing profiled peripheral blood CD8+ and CD4+ T cells from healthy donors, Susac syndrome patients and multiple sclerosis patients. The multiple sclerosis controls were treatment-naive patients whose relapsing-remitting disease, either stable or active, fulfilled the revised McDonald criteria. Bulk CD8+ and CD4+ T cells were purified magnetically by negative isolation, whereas CD8+ TEMRA cells were enriched by FACS. Blood was collected in EDTA tubes and processed within 24 hours, with PBMCs isolated through density gradient centrifugation. PBMCs destined for TCR sequencing were cryopreserved in liquid nitrogen and later thawed in a 37 °C water bath. Purity of sorted or isolated CD4+, CD8+ and CD8+ TEMRA cells was at least 90%. CDR1 and CDR2, per the germline V gene (reference sequence), are MNHEY and SMNVEV. The CDR3 covers 15 residues, taking in both the cysteine and the phenylalanine. The DNA shown is the 45-base CDR3, in frame from base 1. Cut back by 8 bases and 0 bases, the V and J ends lie 16 bases apart.

What the work shows at the level of the full study, not this receptor alone: The TCR sequencing and HLA analysis was acknowledged to have included a relatively small number of individuals.

As regards this clonotype: Its antigen specificity is not known. No much larger clone is present one base from it, and per-base qualities are unavailable.

The chain couples TRBV27 to TRBJ1-2, with a weak D call of TRBD1 (6 bases match). This TCR was recovered from a human donor with multiple sclerosis. The sample was CD8+ T cells from PBMCs. The sequence in DNA is TGTGCCAGCCGTGGCGAGACAGGACCTAACTATGGCTACACCTTC. The translation is CASRGETGPNYGYTF.